This record looks at one T cell receptor (beta chain) sequence and its context. Its antigen remains unknown. V was clipped by 0 bases and J by 6 bases; unmatched bases: 3. Germline loops: CDR1 SGHRS, CDR2 YFSETQ. The CDR3 loop spans 13 amino acids. This entry comes from a study of graft-versus-host responses after intestinal transplantation. Generated by immunoSEQ multiplex PCR, the TCRdb table keeps only in-frame clones and is missing some. The sample lists fewer than 95,000 clones, about 93% occurring once. The chain is built from TRBV5-1 and TRBJ2-7, with 7 bases aligning to TRBD2. The TCR originated in a human donor who received an intestinal transplant. The starting material was unstimulated CD8+ T cells sorted from spleen or lymph node cells, obtained before intestinal transplant. The CDR3 DNA follows: TGCGCCAGCAGCTTGGTTAGGGAGGGCGAGCAGTACTTC. It encodes CASSLVREGEQYF.